This T cell receptor (beta chain) was identified in a study of blood T cell repertoires in COVID-19. The assay was immunoSEQ multiplex PCR, and TCRdb's table has in-frame clones only and misses some. The sample yields approximately 220,000 clones, about 87% seen once. V dropped 7 bases and J dropped 0 bases, with 14 bases sitting between them. The CDR3 extends over 15 amino acids. Germline V lookup: CDR1 LGHNA, CDR2 YSLEER. The sequenced material came from PBMCs or T cells enriched from blood (not recorded which). The receptor comes from a woman in her thirties who had recovered from COVID-19. V gene TRBV4-3 combines with J gene TRBJ2-3; TRBD2 might be the D (5 bases). Written as DNA, the CDR3 is TGCGCCAGCAAAGCCTTCTTAGCGAGCACAGATACGCAGTATTTT. It specifies CASKAFLASTDTQYF.